Included here is one T cell receptor beta chain sequence, with context. Its ends do not fully match the called genes, so a read error is possible. These data belong to a study of CD8 T cells in Susac syndrome. Germline CDR1 reads MNHEY; CDR2 reads SVGAGI. The length of the CDR3 is 13 residues. RNA was extracted with the RNeasy kit, and a quantity of about 0.45 to 1 ug was reverse transcribed using random hexamers. Using its own MiXCR run on the immunoSEQ multiplex PCR reads, TCRdb lists one record per CDR3 protein. The sample shows 75,000 to 100,000 distinct CDR3 sequences, 85% to 95% of them seen only once. From blood CD8+ and CD4+ T cells, TCR beta sequences were generated. Bulk CD8+ and CD4+ cells came from magnetic negative isolation; CD8+ TEMRA by FACS.

The sequenced material came from CD8+ T cells from PBMCs. V is TRBV6-5 and J is TRBJ1-1; D gene unclear. The sequence was obtained from a human donor in good health. The CDR3 DNA follows: TGTGCCAGCAGTCGGCACGGGAACGCTGAAGCTTTCTTT. It is translated as CASSRHGNAEAFF.